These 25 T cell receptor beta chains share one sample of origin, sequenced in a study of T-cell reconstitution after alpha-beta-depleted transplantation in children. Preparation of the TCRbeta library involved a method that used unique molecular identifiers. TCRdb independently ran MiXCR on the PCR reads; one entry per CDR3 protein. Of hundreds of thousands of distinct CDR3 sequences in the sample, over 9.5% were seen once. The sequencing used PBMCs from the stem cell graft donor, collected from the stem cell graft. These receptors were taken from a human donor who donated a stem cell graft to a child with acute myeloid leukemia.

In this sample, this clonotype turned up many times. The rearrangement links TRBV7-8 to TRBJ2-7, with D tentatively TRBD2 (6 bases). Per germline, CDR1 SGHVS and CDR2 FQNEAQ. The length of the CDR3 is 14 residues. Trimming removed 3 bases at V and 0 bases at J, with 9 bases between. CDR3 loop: CASSFLRDSYEQYF. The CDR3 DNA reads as TGTGCCAGCAGCTTCCTGCGGGACTCCTACGAGCAGTACTTC.

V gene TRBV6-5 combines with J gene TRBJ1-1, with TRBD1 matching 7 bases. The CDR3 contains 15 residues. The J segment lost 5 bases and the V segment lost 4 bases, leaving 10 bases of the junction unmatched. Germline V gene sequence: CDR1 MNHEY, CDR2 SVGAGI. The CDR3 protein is CASSFLTGRYTEAFF. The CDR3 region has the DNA TGTGCCAGCAGTTTCTTGACAGGGAGATATACTGAAGCTTTCTTT.

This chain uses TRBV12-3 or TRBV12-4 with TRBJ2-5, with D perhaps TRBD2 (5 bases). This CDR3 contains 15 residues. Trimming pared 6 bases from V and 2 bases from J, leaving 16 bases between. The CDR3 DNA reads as TGTGCCAGCAGGGGAGCAGAAGCGGTTCAAGAGACCCAGTACTTC. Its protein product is CASRGAEAVQETQYF.

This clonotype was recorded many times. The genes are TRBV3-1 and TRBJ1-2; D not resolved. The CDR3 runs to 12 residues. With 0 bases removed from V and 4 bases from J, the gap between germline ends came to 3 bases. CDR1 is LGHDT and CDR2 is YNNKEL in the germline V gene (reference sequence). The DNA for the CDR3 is TGTGCCAGCAGCCAAGACCCCTATGGCTACACCTTC. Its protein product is CASSQDPYGYTF.

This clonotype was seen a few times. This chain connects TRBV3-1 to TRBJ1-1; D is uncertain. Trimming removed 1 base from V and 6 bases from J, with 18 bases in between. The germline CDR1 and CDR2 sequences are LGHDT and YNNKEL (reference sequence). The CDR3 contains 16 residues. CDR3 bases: TGTGCCAGCAGCCAAGTAAGGCAGTCGAATCGGGCTGAAGCTTTCTTT. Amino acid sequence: CASSQVRQSNRAEAFF.

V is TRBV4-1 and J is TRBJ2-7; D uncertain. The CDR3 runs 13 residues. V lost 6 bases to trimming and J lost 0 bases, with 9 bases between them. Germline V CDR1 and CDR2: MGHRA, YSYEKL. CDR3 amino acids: CASRGQSSYEQYF. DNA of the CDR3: TGCGCCAGCAGAGGTCAGAGCTCCTACGAGCAGTACTTC.

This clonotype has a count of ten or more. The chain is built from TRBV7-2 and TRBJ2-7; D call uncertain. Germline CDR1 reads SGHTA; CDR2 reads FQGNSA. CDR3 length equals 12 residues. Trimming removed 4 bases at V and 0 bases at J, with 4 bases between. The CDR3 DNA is TGTGCCAGCAGCTGGAGCTCCTACGAGCAGTACTTC. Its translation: CASSWSSYEQYF.

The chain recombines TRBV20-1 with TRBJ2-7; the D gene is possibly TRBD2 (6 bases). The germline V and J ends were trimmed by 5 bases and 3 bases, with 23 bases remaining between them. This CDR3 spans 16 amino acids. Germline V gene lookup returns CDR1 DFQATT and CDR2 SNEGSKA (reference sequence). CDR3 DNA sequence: TGCAGTGCTCCCCAGACCGGGAGTAGCATCCTCTACGAGCAGTACTTC. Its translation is CSAPQTGSSILYEQYF.

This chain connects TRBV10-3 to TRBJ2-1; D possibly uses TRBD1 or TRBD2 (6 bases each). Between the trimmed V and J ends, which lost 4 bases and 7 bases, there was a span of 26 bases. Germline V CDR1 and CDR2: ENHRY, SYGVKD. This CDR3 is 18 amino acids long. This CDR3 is CAISALPLDSLGGNEQFF. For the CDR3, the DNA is TGTGCCATCAGTGCCTTACCCCTCGACAGTTTAGGGGGGAATGAGCAGTTCTTC.

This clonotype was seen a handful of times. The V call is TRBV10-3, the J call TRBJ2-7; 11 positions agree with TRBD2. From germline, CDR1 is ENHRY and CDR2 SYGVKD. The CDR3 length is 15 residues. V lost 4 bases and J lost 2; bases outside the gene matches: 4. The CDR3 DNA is TGTGCCATCAGTGGAACTAGCGGGGGAGCCTACGAGCAGTACTTC. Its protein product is CAISGTSGGAYEQYF.

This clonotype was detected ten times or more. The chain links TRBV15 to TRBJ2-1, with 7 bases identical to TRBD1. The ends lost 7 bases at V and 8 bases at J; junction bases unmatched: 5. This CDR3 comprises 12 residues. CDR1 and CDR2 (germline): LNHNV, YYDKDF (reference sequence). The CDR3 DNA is TGTGCCACCACCATCACAGGGGATGAGCAGTTCTTC. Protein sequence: CATTITGDEQFF.

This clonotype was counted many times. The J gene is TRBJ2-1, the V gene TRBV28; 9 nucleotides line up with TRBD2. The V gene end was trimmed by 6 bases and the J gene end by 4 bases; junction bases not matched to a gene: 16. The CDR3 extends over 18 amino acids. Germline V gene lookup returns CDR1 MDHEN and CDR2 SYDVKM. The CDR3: CASSGLGQGGRGYNEQFF. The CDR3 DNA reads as TGTGCCAGCAGCGGACTAGGACAAGGCGGGAGGGGTTACAATGAGCAGTTCTTC. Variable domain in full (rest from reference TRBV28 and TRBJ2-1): DVKVTQSSRYLVKRTGEKVFLECVQDMDHENMFWYRQDPGLGLRLIYFSYDVKMKEKGDIPEGYSVSREKKERFSLILESASTNQTSMYLCASSGLGQGGRGYNEQFFGPGTRLTVL.

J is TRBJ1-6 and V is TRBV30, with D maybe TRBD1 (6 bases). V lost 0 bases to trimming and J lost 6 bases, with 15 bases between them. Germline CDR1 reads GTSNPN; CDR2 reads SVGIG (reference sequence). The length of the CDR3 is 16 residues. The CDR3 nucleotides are TGTGCCTGGAGTGTAATTGGGGGGGCTGGTAATTCACCCCTCCACTTT. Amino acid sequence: CAWSVIGGAGNSPLHF.

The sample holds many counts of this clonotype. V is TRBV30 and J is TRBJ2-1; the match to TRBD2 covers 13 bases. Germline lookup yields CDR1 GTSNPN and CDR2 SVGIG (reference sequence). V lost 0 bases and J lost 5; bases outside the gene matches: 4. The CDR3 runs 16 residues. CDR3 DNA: TGTGCCTGGAGTGTACGGACTAGCGGGAGAGACAATGAGCAGTTCTTC. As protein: CAWSVRTSGRDNEQFF.

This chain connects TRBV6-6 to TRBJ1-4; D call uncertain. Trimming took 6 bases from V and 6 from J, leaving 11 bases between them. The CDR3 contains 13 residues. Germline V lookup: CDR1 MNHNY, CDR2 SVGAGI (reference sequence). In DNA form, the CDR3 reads TGTGCCAGCAGCCCCCCCGGGGATGAAAAACTGTTTTTT. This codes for CASSPPGDEKLFF.

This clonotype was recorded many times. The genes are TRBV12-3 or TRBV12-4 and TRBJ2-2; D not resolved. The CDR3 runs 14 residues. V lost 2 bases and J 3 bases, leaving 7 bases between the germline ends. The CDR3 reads CASSLSRDTGELFF. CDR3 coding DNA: TGTGCCAGCAGTTTATCCCGAGACACCGGGGAGCTGTTTTTT.

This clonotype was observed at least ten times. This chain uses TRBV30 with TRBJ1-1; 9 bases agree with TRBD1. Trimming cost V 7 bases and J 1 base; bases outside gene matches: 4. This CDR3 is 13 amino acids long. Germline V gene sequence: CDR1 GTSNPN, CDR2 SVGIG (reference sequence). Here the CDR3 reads CASAGQGNTEAFF. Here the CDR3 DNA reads TGTGCCTCCGCGGGACAGGGGAACACTGAAGCTTTCTTT.

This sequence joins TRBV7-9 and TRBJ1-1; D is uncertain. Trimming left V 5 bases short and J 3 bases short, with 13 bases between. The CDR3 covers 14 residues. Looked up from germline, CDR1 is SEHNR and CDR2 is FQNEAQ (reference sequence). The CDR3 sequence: CASSPTGQDTEAFF. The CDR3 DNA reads TGTGCCAGCAGCCCCACCGGGCAGGACACTGAAGCTTTCTTT.

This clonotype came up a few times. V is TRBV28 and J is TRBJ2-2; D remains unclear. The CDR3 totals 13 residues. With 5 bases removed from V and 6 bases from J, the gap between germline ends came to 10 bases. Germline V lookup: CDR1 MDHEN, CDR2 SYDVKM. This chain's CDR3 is CASSGVLSGELFF. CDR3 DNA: TGTGCCAGCAGTGGAGTCCTGTCCGGGGAGCTGTTTTTT.

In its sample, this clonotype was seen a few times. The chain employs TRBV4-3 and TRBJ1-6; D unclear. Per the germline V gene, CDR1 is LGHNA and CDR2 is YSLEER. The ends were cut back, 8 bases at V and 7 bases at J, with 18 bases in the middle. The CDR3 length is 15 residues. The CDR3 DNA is TGCGCCAGCCGCCGCTCAGACCTGGAGAATTCACCCCTCCACTTT. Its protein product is CASRRSDLENSPLHF.

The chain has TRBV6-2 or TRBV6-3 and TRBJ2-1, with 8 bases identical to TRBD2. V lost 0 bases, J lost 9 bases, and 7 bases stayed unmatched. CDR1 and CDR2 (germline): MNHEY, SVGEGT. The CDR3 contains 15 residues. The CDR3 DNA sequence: TGTGCCAGCAGTTACTCTGGCCTAGCGGGCACTGAGCAGTTCTTC. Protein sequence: CASSYSGLAGTEQFF.

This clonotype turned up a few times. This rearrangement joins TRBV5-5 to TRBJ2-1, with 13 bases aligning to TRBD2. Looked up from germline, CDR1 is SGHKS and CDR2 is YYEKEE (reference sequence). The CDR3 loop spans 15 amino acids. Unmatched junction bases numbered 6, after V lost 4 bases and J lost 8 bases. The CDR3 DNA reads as TGTGCCAGCAGCAAACGGACTAGCGGGAGCGATGAGCAGTTCTTC. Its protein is CASSKRTSGSDEQFF.

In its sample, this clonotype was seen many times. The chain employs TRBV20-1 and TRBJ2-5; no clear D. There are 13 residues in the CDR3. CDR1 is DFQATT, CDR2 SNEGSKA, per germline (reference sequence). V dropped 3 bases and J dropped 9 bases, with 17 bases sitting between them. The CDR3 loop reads CSASVLWPVAQYF. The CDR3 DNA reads TGCAGTGCTAGTGTGCTATGGCCGGTGGCCCAGTACTTC.

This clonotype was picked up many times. The chain's CDR3 is CASSLFSGEGNEQFF. The CDR3 bases are TGCGCCAGCAGCTTGTTCTCGGGGGAGGGCAATGAGCAGTTCTTC. The rearrangement joins TRBV5-1 to TRBJ2-1, with 7 bases that match TRBD2. The J segment lost 6 bases and the V segment lost 1 base, leaving 7 bases of the junction unmatched. Germline assignment: CDR1 SGHRS and CDR2 YFSETQ. The CDR3 is 15 amino acids.

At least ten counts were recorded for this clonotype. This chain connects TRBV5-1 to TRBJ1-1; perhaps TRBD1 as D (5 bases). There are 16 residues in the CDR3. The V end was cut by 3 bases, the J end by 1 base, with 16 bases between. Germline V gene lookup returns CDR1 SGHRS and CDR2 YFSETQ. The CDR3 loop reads CASSWLFGTGNTEAFF. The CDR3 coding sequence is TGCGCCAGCAGCTGGCTTTTCGGGACGGGGAACACTGAAGCTTTCTTT.